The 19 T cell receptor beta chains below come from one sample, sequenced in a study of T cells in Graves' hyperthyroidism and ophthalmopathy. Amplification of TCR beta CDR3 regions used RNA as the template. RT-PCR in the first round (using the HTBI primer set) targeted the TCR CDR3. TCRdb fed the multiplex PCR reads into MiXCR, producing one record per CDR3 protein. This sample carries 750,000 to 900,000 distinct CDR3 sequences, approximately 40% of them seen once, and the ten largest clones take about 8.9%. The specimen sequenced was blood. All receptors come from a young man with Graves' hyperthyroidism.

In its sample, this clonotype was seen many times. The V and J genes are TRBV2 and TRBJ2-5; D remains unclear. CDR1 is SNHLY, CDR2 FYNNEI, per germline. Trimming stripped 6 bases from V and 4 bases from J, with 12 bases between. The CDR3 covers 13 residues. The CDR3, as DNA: TGTGCCAGCAGACCCACCGGCGCAGAGACCCAGTACTTC. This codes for CASRPTGAETQYF.

The CDR3 DNA follows: TGTGCCAGCAGCATGGGGGTTGCGGGAGGAGAGACCCAGTACTTC. This translates into CASSMGVAGGETQYF. This chain joins TRBV14 and TRBJ2-5, with 8 bases identical to TRBD2. The germline V gene encodes CDR1 SGHDN and CDR2 FVKESK. This CDR3 is built from 15 residues. Trimming at V came to 5 bases and at J to 4 bases, leaving 9 bases not matched to a gene.

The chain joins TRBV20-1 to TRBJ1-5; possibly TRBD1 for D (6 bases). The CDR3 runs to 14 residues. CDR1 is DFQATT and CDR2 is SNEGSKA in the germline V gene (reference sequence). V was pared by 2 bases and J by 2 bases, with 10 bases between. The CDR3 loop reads CSARRAGGNQPQHF. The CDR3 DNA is TGCAGTGCTAGAAGGGCAGGGGGCAATCAGCCCCAGCATTTT.

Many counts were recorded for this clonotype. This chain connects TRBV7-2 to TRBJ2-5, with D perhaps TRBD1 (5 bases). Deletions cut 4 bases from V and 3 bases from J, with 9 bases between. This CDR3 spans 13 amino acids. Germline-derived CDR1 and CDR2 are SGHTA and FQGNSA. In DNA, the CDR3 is TGTGCCAGCAGCTCCCCGACAGAAGAGACCCAGTACTTC. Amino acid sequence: CASSSPTEETQYF.

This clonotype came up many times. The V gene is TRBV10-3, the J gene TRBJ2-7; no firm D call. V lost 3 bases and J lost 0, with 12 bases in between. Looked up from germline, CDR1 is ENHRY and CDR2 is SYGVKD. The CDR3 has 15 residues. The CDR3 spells CAISDLSQNSYEQYF. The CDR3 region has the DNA TGTGCCATCAGTGACCTGTCACAGAACTCCTACGAGCAGTACTTC.

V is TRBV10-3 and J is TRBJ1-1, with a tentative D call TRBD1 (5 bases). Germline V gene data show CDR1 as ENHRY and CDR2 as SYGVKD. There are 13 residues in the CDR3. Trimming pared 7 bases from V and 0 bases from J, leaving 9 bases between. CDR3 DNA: TGTGCCATCAAAGGGGAGGTGAACACTGAAGCTTTCTTT. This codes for CAIKGEVNTEAFF.

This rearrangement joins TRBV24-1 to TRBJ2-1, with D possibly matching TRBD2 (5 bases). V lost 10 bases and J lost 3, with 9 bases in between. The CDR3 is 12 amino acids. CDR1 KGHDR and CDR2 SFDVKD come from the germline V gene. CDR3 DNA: TGTGCCACGCGGAGGAGCTACAATGAGCAGTTCTTC. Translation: CATRRSYNEQFF.

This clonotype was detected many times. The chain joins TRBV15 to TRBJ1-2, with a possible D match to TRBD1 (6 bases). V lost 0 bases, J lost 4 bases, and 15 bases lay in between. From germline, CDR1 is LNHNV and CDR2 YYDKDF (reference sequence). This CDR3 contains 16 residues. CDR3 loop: CATSRDSGRQVYGYTF. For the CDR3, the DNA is TGTGCCACCAGCAGAGATTCCGGCAGACAGGTCTATGGCTACACCTTC.

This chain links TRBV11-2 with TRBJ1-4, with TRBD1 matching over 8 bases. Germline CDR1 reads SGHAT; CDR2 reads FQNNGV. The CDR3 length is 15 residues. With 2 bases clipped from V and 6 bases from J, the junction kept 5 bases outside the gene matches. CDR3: CASSLRDRGDEKLFF. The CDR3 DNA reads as TGTGCCAGCAGCTTACGAGACAGGGGTGATGAAAAACTGTTTTTT. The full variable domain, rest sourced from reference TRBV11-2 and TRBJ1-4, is EAGVAQSPRYKIIEKRQSVAFWCNPISGHATLYWYQQILGQGPKLLIQFQNNGVVDDSQLPKDRFSAERLKGVDSTLKIQPAKLEDSAVYLCASSLRDRGDEKLFFGSGTQLSVL.

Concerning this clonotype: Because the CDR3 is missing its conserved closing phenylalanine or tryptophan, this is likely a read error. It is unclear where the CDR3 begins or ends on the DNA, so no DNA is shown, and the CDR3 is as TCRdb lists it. CDR3 residues: CASSHTST. The J gene is TRBJ2-7, the V gene TRBV2. The CDR3 region is 8 residues in length, termini included. Per the germline V gene, CDR1 is SNHLY and CDR2 is FYNNEI.

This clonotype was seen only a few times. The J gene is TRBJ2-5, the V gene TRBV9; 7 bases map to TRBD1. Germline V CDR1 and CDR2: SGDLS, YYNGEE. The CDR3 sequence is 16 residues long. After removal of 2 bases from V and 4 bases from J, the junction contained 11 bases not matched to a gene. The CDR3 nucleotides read TGTGCCAGCAGCGTGCTGGGACAGTCCTCCGGAGAGACCCAGTACTTC. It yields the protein CASSVLGQSSGETQYF.

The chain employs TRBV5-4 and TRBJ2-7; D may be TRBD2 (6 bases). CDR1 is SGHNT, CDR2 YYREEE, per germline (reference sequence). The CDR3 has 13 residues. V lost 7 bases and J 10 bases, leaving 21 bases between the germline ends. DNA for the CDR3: TGTGCCAGCGCCACCGACGGGGGACGATATCAGTACTTC. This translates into CASATDGGRYQYF.

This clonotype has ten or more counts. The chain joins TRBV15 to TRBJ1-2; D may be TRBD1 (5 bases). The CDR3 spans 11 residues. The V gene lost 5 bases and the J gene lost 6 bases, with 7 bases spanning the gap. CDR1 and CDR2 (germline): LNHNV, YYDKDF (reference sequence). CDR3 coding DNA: TGTGCCACCAGCCGGGGCGATGGCTACACCTTC. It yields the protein CATSRGDGYTF.

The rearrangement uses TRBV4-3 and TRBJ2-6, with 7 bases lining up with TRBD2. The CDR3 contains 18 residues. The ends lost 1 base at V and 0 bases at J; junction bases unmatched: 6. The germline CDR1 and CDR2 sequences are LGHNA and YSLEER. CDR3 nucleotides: TGCGCCAGCAGCCAAGTAGCGGGTTCAAGCTCTGGGGCCAACGTCCTGACTTTC. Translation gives CASSQVAGSSSGANVLTF.

CDR3 DNA sequence: TGTGCCAGTACCCCGAGGGGGGAGTGGTTTCGACAGCCCCAGCATTTT. This translates into CASTPRGEWFRQPQHF. The chain carries TRBV19 and TRBJ1-5; tentatively, D is TRBD1 (6 bases). Germline V CDR1 and CDR2: LNHDA, SQIVND (reference sequence). Deletions cut 7 bases from V and 7 bases from J, with 23 bases between. The CDR3 sequence is 16 residues long.

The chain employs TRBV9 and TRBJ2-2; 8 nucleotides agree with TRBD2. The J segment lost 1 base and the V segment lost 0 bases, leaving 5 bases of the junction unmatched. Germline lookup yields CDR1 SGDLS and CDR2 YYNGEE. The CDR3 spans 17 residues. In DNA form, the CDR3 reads TGTGCCAGCAGCGTAGAGGCTAGCGGGTTGAACACCGGGGAGCTGTTTTTT. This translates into CASSVEASGLNTGELFF.

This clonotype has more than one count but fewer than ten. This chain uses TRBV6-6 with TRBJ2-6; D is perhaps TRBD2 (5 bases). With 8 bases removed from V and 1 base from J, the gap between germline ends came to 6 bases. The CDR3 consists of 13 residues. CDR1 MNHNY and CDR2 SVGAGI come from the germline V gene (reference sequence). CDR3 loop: CASGRSGANVLTF. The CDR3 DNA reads TGTGCCAGCGGGAGATCTGGGGCCAACGTCCTGACTTTC.

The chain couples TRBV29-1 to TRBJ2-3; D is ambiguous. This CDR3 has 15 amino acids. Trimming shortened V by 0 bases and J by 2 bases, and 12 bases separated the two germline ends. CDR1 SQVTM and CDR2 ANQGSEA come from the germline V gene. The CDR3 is CSVEEGQVSTDTQYF. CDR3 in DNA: TGCAGCGTTGAAGAAGGGCAGGTATCCACAGATACGCAGTATTTT.

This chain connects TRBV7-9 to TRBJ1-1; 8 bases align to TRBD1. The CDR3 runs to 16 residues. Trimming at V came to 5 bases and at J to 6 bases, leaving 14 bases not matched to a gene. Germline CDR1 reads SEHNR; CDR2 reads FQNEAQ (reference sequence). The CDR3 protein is CASSPQGAISGAEAFF. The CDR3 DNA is TGTGCCAGCAGCCCGCAGGGGGCAATAAGCGGCGCTGAAGCTTTCTTT.